These 14 T cell receptor beta chains came from one sample sequenced in a study of response to subunit inactivated influenza vaccine. Using its own MiXCR run on the RT-PCR reads, TCRdb lists one record per CDR3 protein. Here the sample spans 860,000 or so distinct CDR3 sequences, around 20% being singletons. Source: PBMCs from blood, taken 5 days after vaccination. All receptors come from a man aged 50 to 59 who received an inactivated influenza vaccine.

This clonotype was seen more than once but under ten times. The chain uses TRBV4-2 and TRBJ2-4; 10 bases map to TRBD2. Germline values: CDR1 LGHNA, CDR2 YNFKEQ. The CDR3 runs 15 residues. The ends lost 1 base at V and 7 bases at J; junction bases unmatched: 4. The CDR3 nucleotides are TGTGCCAGCAGCCAAGTTAAGGGACTAGCGAACATTCAGTACTTC. It specifies CASSQVKGLANIQYF.

This clonotype was counted a few times. This chain links TRBV6-2 or TRBV6-3 with TRBJ2-1, with unresolved D. Germline CDR1 and CDR2: MNHEY and SVGEGT. Trimming took 0 bases from V and 0 from J, leaving 9 bases between them. The CDR3 is made up of 16 amino acids. CDR3 region: CASSYSIQSSYNEQFF. The CDR3 nucleotides read TGTGCCAGCAGTTACTCGATCCAGAGCTCCTACAATGAGCAGTTCTTC.

The chain links TRBV28 to TRBJ2-3, with 12 bases lining up with TRBD1. The junction had 5 bases not matched to a gene; V was cut back by 6 bases and J by 4 bases. CDR1 MDHEN and CDR2 SYDVKM come from the germline V gene. The CDR3 extends over 15 amino acids. As DNA, the CDR3 is TGTGCCAGCAGCCGAGGGACAGGGGGCGCAGATACGCAGTATTTT. It specifies CASSRGTGGADTQYF. Full variable domain (rest looked up from reference TRBV28 and TRBJ2-3): DVKVTQSSRYLVKRTGEKVFLECVQDMDHENMFWYRQDPGLGLRLIYFSYDVKMKEKGDIPEGYSVSREKKERFSLILESASTNQTSMYLCASSRGTGGADTQYFGPGTRLTVL.

V usage is TRBV18 and J usage is TRBJ2-6, with TRBD2 identical over 7 bases. Germline lookup yields CDR1 KGHSH and CDR2 LQKENI. The CDR3 spans 16 residues. The ends lost 3 bases at V and 3 bases at J; junction bases unmatched: 5. The CDR3 region has the DNA TGTGCCAGCTCACCGAGGGAGGGTTTTGGGGCCAACGTCCTGACTTTC. Amino acid sequence: CASSPREGFGANVLTF. Supplemented by reference TRBV18 and TRBJ2-6, the full variable domain reads NAGVMQNPRHLVRRRGQEARLRCSPMKGHSHVYWYRQLPEEGLKFMVYLQKENIIDESGMPKERFSAEFPKEGPSILRIQQVVRGDSAAYFCASSPREGFGANVLTFGAGSRLTVL.

The V and J genes are TRBV28 and TRBJ1-6; D not resolved. V lost 5 bases, J lost 5 bases, and 13 bases lay in between. The CDR3 has 15 residues. Germline-derived CDR1 and CDR2 are MDHEN and SYDVKM. The CDR3 protein is CASSRGYHNNSPLHF. In nucleotides, the CDR3 is TGTGCCAGCAGTCGTGGCTACCATAATAATTCACCCCTCCACTTT. The variable domain in full, with the rest retrieved from reference TRBV28 and TRBJ1-6, is DVKVTQSSRYLVKRTGEKVFLECVQDMDHENMFWYRQDPGLGLRLIYFSYDVKMKEKGDIPEGYSVSREKKERFSLILESASTNQTSMYLCASSRGYHNNSPLHFGNGTRLTVT.

A few counts support this clonotype. J is TRBJ1-6 and V is TRBV6-5; D remains unclear. CDR1 is MNHEY, CDR2 SVGAGI, per germline. V lost 5 bases and J lost 0, with 11 bases in between. The CDR3 has 16 residues. CDR3 sequence reads: CASSHDSSSYNSPLHF. CDR3 sequence (DNA): TGTGCCAGCAGTCACGACTCAAGCTCCTATAATTCACCCCTCCACTTT.

In its sample, this clonotype was seen a few times. The chain employs TRBV15 and TRBJ2-5; D is possibly TRBD1 (5 bases). With 8 bases removed from V and 2 bases from J, the gap between germline ends came to 15 bases. The CDR3 runs 14 residues. The V gene's germline CDR1 is LNHNV and CDR2 YYDKDF (reference sequence). In DNA, the CDR3 is TGTGCCACCTCGAAAGGGGCTTTTCAAGAGACCCAGTACTTC. It specifies CATSKGAFQETQYF.

This clonotype was found a few times. The chain recombines TRBV12-3 or TRBV12-4 with TRBJ2-5; TRBD2 aligns across 8 bases. This CDR3 contains 15 residues. The ends lost 7 bases at V and 1 base at J; junction bases unmatched: 8. As DNA, the CDR3 is TGTGCCAGCAAGCCCCACGGGACTAGCCAAGAGACCCAGTACTTC. It specifies CASKPHGTSQETQYF.

The V call is TRBV25-1, the J call TRBJ2-5, with 8 bases identical to TRBD2. The junction had 3 bases not matched to a gene; V was cut back by 1 base and J by 2 bases. Germline CDR1 MGHDK, CDR2 SYGVNS. The CDR3 is 15 amino acids. CDR3 amino acids: CASSESGGGQETQYF. The CDR3 DNA follows: TGTGCCAGCAGTGAATCTGGCGGGGGGCAAGAGACCCAGTACTTC.

This clonotype showed up just a few times. The genes are TRBV20-1 and TRBJ2-2; 7 positions match TRBD1. The CDR3 totals 14 residues. Losses at the gene ends were 6 bases for V and 2 bases for J; bases not matched to a gene: 6. Germline CDR1 DFQATT, CDR2 SNEGSKA (reference sequence). The CDR3 bases are TGCAGTGCAAGGGACAGAAGAAACACCGGGGAGCTGTTTTTT. Translating gives CSARDRRNTGELFF.

This clonotype has only a few counts. This rearrangement joins TRBV20-1 to TRBJ2-2; no clear D gene. V was clipped by 3 bases and J by 0 bases, with 8 bases between them. Germline CDR1 is DFQATT and CDR2 is SNEGSKA (reference sequence). This CDR3 comprises 14 residues. The CDR3 loop is CSARHGANTGELFF. The CDR3 bases are TGCAGTGCTAGGCACGGTGCGAACACCGGGGAGCTGTTTTTT.

V usage is TRBV6-2 or TRBV6-3 and J usage is TRBJ2-2; 9 bases align to TRBD1. This CDR3 spans 17 amino acids. V dropped 5 bases and J dropped 6; count of bases not matched to a gene: 13. Germline V gives CDR1 MNHEY, CDR2 SVGEGT. CDR3 nucleotides: TGTGCCAGCAGTCGCGACCGGGACAGGGTGTGGCCCGGGGAGCTGTTTTTT. This gives the protein CASSRDRDRVWPGELFF.

This clonotype occurred many times. The V call is TRBV11-2, the J call TRBJ1-2, with 7 bases that match TRBD1. Germline assignment: CDR1 SGHAT and CDR2 FQNNGV. This CDR3 spans 14 amino acids. Losses at the gene ends were 5 bases for V and 2 bases for J; bases not matched to a gene: 5. CDR3 in amino acids: CASSPGGGNYGYTF. Here the CDR3 DNA reads TGTGCCAGCAGCCCAGGGGGGGGGAACTATGGCTACACCTTC.

This clonotype was counted between two and nine times. The CDR3 DNA reads as TGTGCCAGCTCCTTAGCGGGAGGGAATAACAATGAGCAGTTCTTC. This codes for CASSLAGGNNNEQFF. The gene calls are TRBV28 and TRBJ2-1; 11 nucleotides align to TRBD2. This CDR3 comprises 15 residues. After removal of 8 bases from V and 5 bases from J, the junction contained 8 bases not matched to a gene. Germline V gene data show CDR1 as MDHEN and CDR2 as SYDVKM.